The entry below gives a single T cell receptor beta chain sequence along with its context. Antigen unknown. The entry originates in a study of shared clonotypes between healthy human individuals. Looking at the study overall: With ages of 18 to 49, the donors were a couple of women and three men.

The authors divided CD4+ cells into CD45RA+ naive and CD45RA-negative memory subsets. Study-wide results and limits: Relative to memory subsets, naive subsets generally showed larger estimated richness.

TCRdb keeps only in-frame clones here, not all; method: immunoSEQ multiplex PCR. The table shows over a million clones, with roughly 95% occurring only once. Germline V gene sequence: CDR1 SGHTA, CDR2 FQGNSA. This CDR3 has 15 amino acids. The V gene lost 5 bases and the J gene lost 4 bases, with 17 bases spanning the gap. The sequencing sample was made of naive CD4+ T cells sorted from blood. The subset is: CD45RA+ positively selected. The sequence was obtained from a young man in good health. The chain employs TRBV7-2 and TRBJ1-2; D not resolved. CDR3 region: CASSPLKTDIYGYTF. In DNA form, the CDR3 reads TGTGCCAGCAGCCCGCTAAAGACGGATATCTATGGCTACACCTTC.